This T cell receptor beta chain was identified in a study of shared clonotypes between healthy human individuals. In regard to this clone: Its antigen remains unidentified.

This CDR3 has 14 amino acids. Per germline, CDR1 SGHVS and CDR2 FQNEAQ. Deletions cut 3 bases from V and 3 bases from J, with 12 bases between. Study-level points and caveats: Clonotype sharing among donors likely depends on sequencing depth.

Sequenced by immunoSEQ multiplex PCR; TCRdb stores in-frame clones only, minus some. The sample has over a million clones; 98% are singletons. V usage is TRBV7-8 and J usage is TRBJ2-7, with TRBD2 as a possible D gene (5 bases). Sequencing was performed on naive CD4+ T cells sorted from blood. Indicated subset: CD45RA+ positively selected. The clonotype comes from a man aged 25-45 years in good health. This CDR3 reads CASSFRFRDYEQYF. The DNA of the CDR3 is TGTGCCAGCAGCTTCCGATTCCGGGACTACGAGCAGTACTTC.